The 8 T cell receptor beta chains below all came from one sample that was sequenced in a study of B cell selection in AIRE deficiency. CD4+CD127+ cells were sorted as the conventional CD4 T cells. Profiled with immunoSEQ multiplex PCR; TCRdb holds only in-frame clones, not every one. The table includes some 24,000 clones, roughly 96% detected once. Input material: conventional CD4+ T cells sorted from PBMCs. The receptors were sampled from a human donor with AIRE deficiency.

This rearrangement joins TRBV28 to TRBJ2-7; D ambiguous. The V end lost 7 bases, the J end lost 2 bases, and 6 bases lay between the germline ends. Germline V gene lookup returns CDR1 MDHEN and CDR2 SYDVKM. The CDR3 extends over 11 amino acids. This chain's CDR3 is CASMLTYEQYF. The CDR3 nucleotides read TGTGCCAGCATGCTAACCTACGAGCAGTACTTC.

The rearrangement uses TRBV19 and TRBJ1-5; possibly TRBD1 for D (5 bases). Deletions cut 4 bases from V and 0 bases from J, with 7 bases between. CDR1 and CDR2 from the germline V gene are LNHDA and SQIVND (reference sequence). This CDR3 has 14 amino acids. The CDR3 is CASSRDHSNQPQHF. CDR3 in DNA: TGTGCCAGTAGTAGGGACCATAGCAATCAGCCCCAGCATTTT.

The chain combines TRBV6-5 with TRBJ1-6; D is ambiguous. The CDR3 runs 15 residues. Trimming took off 5 bases at V and 7 bases at J, with 15 bases between the two ends. Germline CDR1 reads MNHEY; CDR2 reads SVGAGI. CDR3 DNA: TGTGCCAGCAGTCCCCGGCAGTTTTGGAATTCACCCCTCCACTTT. Translating gives CASSPRQFWNSPLHF.

This sequence joins TRBV2 and TRBJ2-7; D is possibly TRBD2 (6 bases). The CDR3 extends over 14 amino acids. Germline V gene data show CDR1 as SNHLY and CDR2 as FYNNEI. The V end lost 7 bases, the J end lost 5 bases, and 18 bases lay between the germline ends. In DNA, the CDR3 is TGTGCCAGCATTAGGGAGGCTTCAACCCACGAGCAGTACTTC. Amino acids: CASIREASTHEQYF. Full variable domain (missing parts from reference TRBV2 and TRBJ2-7): EPEVTQTPSHQVTQMGQEVILRCVPISNHLYFYWYRQILGQKVEFLVSFYNNEISEKSEIFDDQFSVERPDGSNFTLKIRSTKLEDSAMYFCASIREASTHEQYFGPGTRLTVT.

The V and J genes are TRBV19 and TRBJ2-5, with D hard to call. The DNA end is a closer match to TRBJ2-7, so the J assignment may be wrong. Per germline, CDR1 LNHDA and CDR2 SQIVND (reference sequence). The CDR3 has 12 amino acids. The CDR3 DNA follows: TGTGCCAGTAGTATAATCCGTGGCGAGCAGTACTTC. This gives the protein CASSIIRGEQYF.

V is TRBV5-1 and J is TRBJ2-5; D might be TRBD2 (6 bases). The end of the DNA fits TRBJ2-7 better, so the J call may be wrong. Looked up from germline, CDR1 is SGHRS and CDR2 is YFSETQ. CDR3 length: 15 residues. Written as DNA, the CDR3 is TGCGCCAGCAGCTTCTCGGGACTTAGCTCCTACGAGCAGTACTTC. This sequence encodes CASSFSGLSSYEQYF.

The CDR3 bases are TGTGCCAGCAAAACCACGGACAGGGCAATTGAAGCTTTCTTT. The encoded protein is CASKTTDRAIEAFF. The V call is TRBV28, the J call TRBJ1-1, with TRBD1 matching 8 bases. The V segment lost 7 bases and the J segment 7 bases; nucleotides outside the gene matches: 11. The CDR3 has 14 residues. Germline CDR1 reads MDHEN; CDR2 reads SYDVKM.

This CDR3 is CASSLGLAGKFF. CDR3 DNA sequence: TGTGCCAGCAGCTTGGGACTAGCGGGAAAGTTCTTC. This chain links TRBV7-3 with TRBJ2-1, with 13 bases lining up with TRBD2. After removal of 3 bases from V and 14 bases from J, the junction contained 1 base not matched to a gene. The CDR3 covers 12 residues. In germline, CDR1 is SGHTA, CDR2 FQGTGA.